Presented here are 11 T cell receptor beta chains from one specimen sequenced in a study of T and B cells in COVID-19 patients. Each TRB amplification used roughly 220-550 ng of genomic DNA from blood. BIOMED2 TRB-A/B primer pools were used in multiplex TRB PCR. A single record per CDR3 protein comes from TCRdb applying MiXCR to the multiplex PCR reads. The sample yields 17,000 or so distinct CDR3 sequences, roughly 32% seen once. Sample: blood. Receptor source: a human donor with active COVID-19.

CDR3 DNA sequence: TGTGCCAGCAGTTTATTGGGACTAGCGGGGGGGGCGCTCACCGGGGAGCTGTTTTTT. This sequence encodes CASSLLGLAGGALTGELFF. The chain recombines TRBV27 with TRBJ2-2, with TRBD2 matching over 16 bases. CDR1 is MNHEY, CDR2 SMNVEV, per germline (reference sequence). The V gene end was trimmed by 1 base and the J gene end by 4 bases; junction bases not matched to a gene: 6. The CDR3 loop spans 19 amino acids.

The chain carries TRBV19 and TRBJ1-4, with 8 bases aligning to TRBD1. This CDR3 has 17 amino acids. Germline V gene sequence: CDR1 LNHDA, CDR2 SQIVND (reference sequence). Losses at the gene ends were 6 bases for V and 8 bases for J; bases not matched to a gene: 17. Written as DNA, the CDR3 is TGTGCCAGTAGCGACCGGCCCGCAGGGGGCGGCAGGGAAAAACTGTTTTTT. Translation gives CASSDRPAGGGREKLFF.

The chain links TRBV7-2 to TRBJ2-7, with unresolved D. CDR1 is SGHTA and CDR2 is FQGNSA in the germline V gene. The CDR3 has 19 residues. The V gene lost 4 bases and the J gene lost 0 bases, with 25 bases spanning the gap. CDR3 sequence: CASSSHAWEANGNSYEQYV. CDR3 bases: TGTGCCAGCAGCTCCCATGCGTGGGAAGCCAACGGTAACTCCTACGAGCAGTACGTC.

V is TRBV10-3 and J is TRBJ2-7; D unresolved. This CDR3 has 12 residues. The germline V gene encodes CDR1 ENHRY and CDR2 SYGVKD. V gave up 10 bases and J gave up 2 bases, with 12 bases separating them. In nucleotides, the CDR3 is TGTGCCACTTCCATGGGAACCTACGAGCAGTACTTC. Its protein product is CATSMGTYEQYF.

This rearrangement joins TRBV7-9 to TRBJ2-7; D is uncertain. The CDR3 sequence is 14 residues long. CDR1 is SEHNR, CDR2 FQNEAQ, per germline (reference sequence). Trimming took off 0 bases at V and 3 bases at J, with 9 bases between the two ends. The CDR3 DNA reads as TGTGCCAGCAGCTTAGCACACAGATACTACGAGCAGTACTTC. Translated, it gives CASSLAHRYYEQYF.

The chain recombines TRBV7-6 with TRBJ2-5, with a tentative D call TRBD2 (5 bases). In germline, CDR1 is SGHVS, CDR2 FNYEAQ. V was cut by 5 bases and J by 5 bases, with 27 bases left in between. There are 18 residues in the CDR3. The CDR3: CASSPQPSGYTFGETQYF. The CDR3 DNA reads TGTGCCAGCAGCCCCCAGCCCAGCGGTTACACTTTTGGGGAGACCCAGTACTTC. The full variable domain, rest sourced from reference TRBV7-6 and TRBJ2-5, is GAGVSQSPRYKVTKRGQDVALRCDPISGHVSLYWYRQALGQGPEFLTYFNYEAQQDKSGLPNDRFSAERPEGSISTLTIQRTEQRDSAMYRCASSPQPSGYTFGETQYFGPGTRLLVL.

This clonotype has just a few counts. The genes are TRBV27 and TRBJ2-3, with D perhaps matching TRBD1 (5 bases). V dropped 11 bases and J dropped 0 bases, with 18 bases sitting between them. This CDR3 is 15 amino acids long. Germline CDR1 and CDR2: MNHEY and SMNVEV (reference sequence). The CDR3 region has the DNA TGTGCCGCCTCGCAATGGGGCGATAGCACAGATACGCAGTATTTT. It translates to CAASQWGDSTDTQYF.

This chain connects TRBV7-2 to TRBJ2-3; possible D gene TRBD2, 6 bases. The CDR3 has 14 amino acids. The ends were cut back, 5 bases at V and 4 bases at J, with 13 bases in the middle. Germline CDR1 reads SGHTA; CDR2 reads FQGNSA. CDR3 in amino acids: CASSPNPGADTQYF. CDR3 DNA: TGTGCCAGCAGCCCTAATCCGGGGGCAGATACGCAGTATTTT.

This clonotype is judged medium-sized. The genes are TRBV27 and TRBJ2-3; D is unclear. The CDR3 covers 14 residues. CDR1 MNHEY and CDR2 SMNVEV come from the germline V gene (reference sequence). Trimming stripped 0 bases from V and 6 bases from J, with 10 bases between. The CDR3 DNA reads TGTGCCAGCAGTTTATCGGCCGGTACGGATACGCAGTATTTT. It is translated as CASSLSAGTDTQYF.

This clonotype was seen a few times. The chain employs TRBV19 and TRBJ1-2; TRBD1 agrees at 7 bases. The length of the CDR3 is 14 residues. Germline CDR1 reads LNHDA; CDR2 reads SQIVND (reference sequence). J gave up 4 bases and V 0 bases, and 2 bases lay outside the gene matches. The CDR3 coding sequence is TGTGCCAGTAGTATAGAGGGGACAGCCTATGGCTACACCTTC. Its translation is CASSIEGTAYGYTF.

The gene calls are TRBV19 and TRBJ2-5; TRBD2 matches 7 bases. The CDR3 loop spans 14 amino acids. The germline CDR1 and CDR2 sequences are LNHDA and SQIVND (reference sequence). Trimming removed 4 bases from V and 4 bases from J; junction bases left unmatched: 6. The CDR3 region is CASSTQTSSETQYF. The CDR3 nucleotides are TGTGCCAGTAGTACTCAGACTAGCTCAGAGACCCAGTACTTC.